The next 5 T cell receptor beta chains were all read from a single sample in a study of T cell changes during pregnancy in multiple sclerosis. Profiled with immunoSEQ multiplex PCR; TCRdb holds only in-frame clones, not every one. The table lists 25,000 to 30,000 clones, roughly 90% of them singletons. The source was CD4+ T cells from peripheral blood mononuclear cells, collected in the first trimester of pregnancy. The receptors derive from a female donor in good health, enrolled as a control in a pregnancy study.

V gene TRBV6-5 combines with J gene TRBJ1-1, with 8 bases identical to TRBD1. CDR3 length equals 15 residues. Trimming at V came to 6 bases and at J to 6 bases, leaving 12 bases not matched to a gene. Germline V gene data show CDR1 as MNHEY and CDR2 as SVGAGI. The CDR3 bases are TGTGCCAGCAGCCCGTGGACAGGGAGGACCCCTGAAGCTTTCTTT. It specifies CASSPWTGRTPEAFF.

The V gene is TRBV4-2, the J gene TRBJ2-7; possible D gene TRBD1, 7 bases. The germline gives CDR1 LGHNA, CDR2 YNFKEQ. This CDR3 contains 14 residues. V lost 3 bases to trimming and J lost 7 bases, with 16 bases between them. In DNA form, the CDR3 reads TGTGCCAGCAGCCAGGTAGACAGGGCGGGGGAGCAGTACTTC. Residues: CASSQVDRAGEQYF.

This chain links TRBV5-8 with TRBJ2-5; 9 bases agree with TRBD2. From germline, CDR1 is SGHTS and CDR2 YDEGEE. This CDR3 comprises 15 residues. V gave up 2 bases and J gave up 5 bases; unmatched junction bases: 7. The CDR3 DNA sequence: TGTGCCAGCAGCTTCGAGCGGGGGGCTTCGGAGACCCAGTACTTC. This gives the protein CASSFERGASETQYF.

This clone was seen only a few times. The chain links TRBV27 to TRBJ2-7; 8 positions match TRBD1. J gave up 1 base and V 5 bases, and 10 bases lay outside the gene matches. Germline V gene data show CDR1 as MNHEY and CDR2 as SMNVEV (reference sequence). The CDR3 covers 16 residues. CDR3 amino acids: CASSPNPGGLSYEQYF. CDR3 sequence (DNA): TGTGCCAGCAGTCCCAACCCAGGGGGCCTATCCTACGAGCAGTACTTC.

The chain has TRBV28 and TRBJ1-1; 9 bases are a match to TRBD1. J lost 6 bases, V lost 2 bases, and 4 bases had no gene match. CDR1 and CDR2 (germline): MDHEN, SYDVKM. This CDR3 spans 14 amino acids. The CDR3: CASSLRQGGAEAFF. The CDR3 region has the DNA TGTGCCAGCAGTTTAAGACAGGGGGGGGCTGAAGCTTTCTTT.